This entry lists 30 T cell receptor beta chains sequenced from one sample in a study of cytomegalovirus exposure and HLA in healthy donors. Amplification used 60 Vbeta primers and 13 Jbeta primers. Assay used: immunoSEQ multiplex PCR; TCRdb lists only in-frame clones, some missing. Of under 200,000 clones in the sample, roughly 70% were seen once. Material: PBMCs. The receptors here all came from a girl between 5 and 17 years old in good health and CMV-seronegative.

Only a few counts were recorded for this clone. This chain connects TRBV15 to TRBJ1-4; TRBD1 aligns across 11 bases. Germline CDR1 LNHNV, CDR2 YYDKDF (reference sequence). V lost 7 bases to trimming and J lost 7 bases; unmatched junction nucleotides: 8. CDR3 length: 15 residues. DNA of the CDR3: TGTGCCACCAAGGATCTCGGGACAGGGGGTGAAAAACTGTTTTTT. Protein: CATKDLGTGGEKLFF.

V and J are TRBV30 and TRBJ1-1, with D hard to call. V lost 1 base and J 6 bases, leaving 15 bases between the germline ends. The CDR3 extends over 14 amino acids. CDR1 is GTSNPN, CDR2 SVGIG, per germline (reference sequence). For the CDR3, the DNA is TGTGCCTGGAGTGGGGTGGTGGATGGAGCTGAAGCTTTCTTT. Its protein is CAWSGVVDGAEAFF.

The chain links TRBV7-9 to TRBJ1-2; the match to TRBD1 covers 8 bases. The trim removed 5 bases at V and 3 bases at J, leaving 2 bases unmatched. This CDR3 region has 13 residues. Germline values: CDR1 SEHNR, CDR2 FQNEAQ (reference sequence). The CDR3 sequence: CASSRGQDYGYTF. The DNA for the CDR3 is TGTGCCAGCAGCAGGGGACAGGACTATGGCTACACCTTC.

The chain recombines TRBV19 with TRBJ2-1; 7 nucleotides align to TRBD2. The CDR3 is 17 amino acids. Germline lookup yields CDR1 LNHDA and CDR2 SQIVND (reference sequence). V shed 1 base, J shed 1 base, and the junction held 7 bases outside the gene matches. The CDR3 bases are TGTGCCAGTAGTATAGGAGGCCTAGCGGTGTCCTACAATGAGCAGTTCTTC. It yields the protein CASSIGGLAVSYNEQFF.

This chain uses TRBV13 with TRBJ1-1, with no clear D. V lost 5 bases to trimming and J lost 5 bases, with 15 bases between them. CDR3 length: 14 residues. The germline V gene encodes CDR1 PRHDT and CDR2 FYEKMQ (reference sequence). The CDR3 region is CASSPPQAWTEAFF. The CDR3 DNA sequence: TGTGCCAGCAGCCCACCCCAGGCGTGGACTGAAGCTTTCTTT.

This clone was counted a single time. This chain connects TRBV27 to TRBJ1-5, with TRBD1 as a possible D gene (6 bases). In germline, CDR1 is MNHEY, CDR2 SMNVEV (reference sequence). V was clipped by 6 bases and J by 3 bases, with 12 bases between them. The CDR3 loop spans 14 amino acids. CDR3 DNA: TGTGCCAGCAGCTTTCCAGGGGACAATCAGCCCCAGCATTTT. It specifies CASSFPGDNQPQHF.

CDR3 loop: CASSSDRANSPLHF. As DNA, the CDR3 is TGTGCCAGCAGCTCGGACAGGGCTAATTCACCCCTCCACTTT. This sequence joins TRBV5-4 and TRBJ1-6; 8 bases are shared with TRBD1. Unmatched junction bases numbered 2, after V lost 3 bases and J lost 6 bases. The length of the CDR3 is 14 residues. Germline assignment: CDR1 SGHNT and CDR2 YYREEE (reference sequence).

The table lists this clone with a few counts. This rearrangement joins TRBV25-1 to TRBJ1-1; TRBD1 matches at 7 bases. The CDR3 runs 14 residues. J gave up 2 bases and V 5 bases, and 5 bases lay outside the gene matches. Per the germline V gene, CDR1 is MGHDK and CDR2 is SYGVNS. CDR3 loop: CASSLQGSNTEAFF. The DNA of the CDR3 is TGTGCCAGCAGTTTACAGGGGAGCAACACTGAAGCTTTCTTT.

The chain couples TRBV25-1 to TRBJ2-5; D may be TRBD2 (6 bases). This CDR3 comprises 13 residues. V lost 7 bases, J lost 1 base, and 10 bases lay in between. Germline CDR1 is MGHDK and CDR2 is SYGVNS. CDR3 protein: CASNGGRQETQYF. In DNA form, the CDR3 reads TGTGCCAGCAACGGGGGTCGCCAAGAGACCCAGTACTTC.

This clone came up once. The gene calls are TRBV5-4 and TRBJ1-5; no clear D. V gave up 0 bases and J gave up 4 bases, with 5 bases separating them. The CDR3 loop spans 13 amino acids. Per germline, CDR1 SGHNT and CDR2 YYREEE (reference sequence). This CDR3 is CASSLGQNQPQHF. In nucleotides, the CDR3 is TGTGCCAGCAGCTTGGGGCAGAATCAGCCCCAGCATTTT.

The genes are TRBV11-2 and TRBJ2-7; 9 bases agree with TRBD2. V lost 2 bases and J lost 5; bases outside the gene matches: 4. The V gene's germline CDR1 is SGHAT and CDR2 FQNNGV. This CDR3 region has 14 residues. CDR3 sequence reads: CASSLLAGNNEQYF. The CDR3 nucleotides read TGTGCCAGCAGCTTACTAGCGGGGAATAACGAGCAGTACTTC. The full variable domain, its missing parts supplied by reference TRBV11-2 and TRBJ2-7, is EAGVAQSPRYKIIEKRQSVAFWCNPISGHATLYWYQQILGQGPKLLIQFQNNGVVDDSQLPKDRFSAERLKGVDSTLKIQPAKLEDSAVYLCASSLLAGNNEQYFGPGTRLTVT.

This chain uses TRBV27 with TRBJ1-2; 8 nucleotides agree with TRBD1. The V segment lost 5 bases and the J segment 2 bases; nucleotides outside the gene matches: 10. In germline, CDR1 is MNHEY, CDR2 SMNVEV (reference sequence). This CDR3 is 16 amino acids long. The CDR3 spells CASSPGQGPKNYGYTF. CDR3 DNA sequence: TGTGCCAGCAGTCCCGGACAGGGTCCTAAGAACTATGGCTACACCTTC.

The chain combines TRBV5-1 with TRBJ1-2; D gene uncertain. The CDR3 loop spans 15 amino acids. The germline CDR1 and CDR2 sequences are SGHRS and YFSETQ. Trimming cost V 7 bases and J 7 bases, with 23 bases left between them. The CDR3 is CASRGLPTLMAGYTF. In DNA, the CDR3 is TGCGCCAGCCGGGGATTGCCGACCCTCATGGCTGGCTACACCTTC.

The chain carries TRBV19 and TRBJ2-7; no clear D gene. CDR1 LNHDA and CDR2 SQIVND come from the germline V gene (reference sequence). The CDR3 is 14 residues long. The V end was cut by 3 bases, the J end by 0 bases, with 9 bases between. In DNA form, the CDR3 reads TGTGCCAGTAGTATCATGAACATCTCCTACGAGCAGTACTTC. Residues: CASSIMNISYEQYF.

For this clone: Relative to the germline gene, one junction end is altered; a read error may explain this. This sequence joins TRBV4-1 and TRBJ1-3, with a weak D call TRBD1 (6 bases). Germline lookup yields CDR1 MGHRA and CDR2 YSYEKL. This CDR3 is 17 amino acids long. DNA for the CDR3: TGCGCCAGCAGCCAATACCGGGACATTGGCTCTGGGAACACCATATATTTT. This encodes CASSQYRDIGSGNTIYF.

In its sample, this clone was seen a few times. The CDR3 is CASSPSQDNHEKLFF. CDR3 nucleotide sequence: TGTGCCAGCTCACCATCTCAGGACAACCATGAAAAACTGTTTTTT. This chain connects TRBV18 to TRBJ1-4; D is possibly TRBD1 (5 bases). The germline V and J ends were trimmed by 2 bases and 6 bases, with 13 bases remaining between them. This CDR3 comprises 15 residues. Germline lookup yields CDR1 KGHSH and CDR2 LQKENI.

The chain couples TRBV4-1 to TRBJ1-6, with a possible D match to TRBD1 (6 bases). Between the trimmed V and J ends, which lost 5 bases and 7 bases, there was a span of 12 bases. This CDR3 has 14 residues. Per germline, CDR1 MGHRA and CDR2 YSYEKL. The CDR3 coding sequence is TGCGCCAGCAGCAATACAGGGAGCAATTCACCCCTCCACTTT. It translates to CASSNTGSNSPLHF.

This chain links TRBV15 with TRBJ2-7, with a possible D match to TRBD1 (5 bases). Deletions cut 5 bases from V and 2 bases from J, with 13 bases between. The germline CDR1 and CDR2 sequences are LNHNV and YYDKDF (reference sequence). The CDR3 is made up of 14 amino acids. CDR3 sequence reads: CATSGVDTAYEQYF. In DNA, the CDR3 is TGTGCCACCAGCGGGGTGGACACTGCCTACGAGCAGTACTTC.

The rearrangement uses TRBV6-1 and TRBJ2-5, with 12 bases aligning to TRBD1. Germline V lookup: CDR1 MNHNS, CDR2 SASEGT. The CDR3 sequence is 22 residues long. J gave up 4 bases and V 2 bases, and 23 bases lay outside the gene matches. The CDR3, as DNA: TGTGCCAGCAGTGAATTCCCCTCCGGTGGGACAGGGGGCTCGGGCATCGGAGAGACCCAGTACTTC. Translated: CASSEFPSGGTGGSGIGETQYF.

The chain recombines TRBV5-1 with TRBJ2-5; 9 positions agree with TRBD1. The ends lost 4 bases at V and 4 bases at J; junction bases unmatched: 8. Germline CDR1 and CDR2: SGHRS and YFSETQ. CDR3 length equals 15 residues. CDR3: CASSQGQGEGETQYF. CDR3 DNA sequence: TGCGCCAGCAGCCAGGGACAGGGAGAAGGAGAGACCCAGTACTTC.

This chain connects TRBV20-1 to TRBJ2-7; possible D gene TRBD2, 5 bases. Germline V gene sequence: CDR1 DFQATT, CDR2 SNEGSKA (reference sequence). Trimming left V 4 bases short and J 2 bases short, with 6 bases between. The CDR3 is made up of 11 amino acids. The CDR3 nucleotides are TGCAGTGCTAACGGGGCCTACGAGCAGTACTTC. This gives the protein CSANGAYEQYF.

The chain is built from TRBV6-5 and TRBJ2-5, with TRBD2 matching 7 bases. The CDR3 has 14 residues. The ends lost 5 bases at V and 3 bases at J; junction bases unmatched: 6. Per germline, CDR1 MNHEY and CDR2 SVGAGI. CDR3 protein: CASSRGTTKETQYF. CDR3 coding DNA: TGTGCCAGCAGTCGGGGGACTACCAAAGAGACCCAGTACTTC.

For this clone: The same CDR3 also results from other DNA sequences found in this sample. V gene TRBV5-1 combines with J gene TRBJ2-2; D is possibly TRBD1 (6 bases). The CDR3 is 15 amino acids. Germline lookup yields CDR1 SGHRS and CDR2 YFSETQ. Deletions cut 2 bases from V and 2 bases from J, with 10 bases between. The DNA for the CDR3 is TGCGCCAGCAGCTTCGGCAGGGGCAACACCGGGGAGCTGTTTTTT. Protein product: CASSFGRGNTGELFF.

V usage is TRBV7-9 and J usage is TRBJ2-2; TRBD1 matches at 7 bases. The CDR3 consists of 18 residues. CDR1 and CDR2 (germline): SEHNR, FQNEAQ (reference sequence). V lost 3 bases to trimming and J lost 2 bases; unmatched junction nucleotides: 12. CDR3 bases: TGTGCCAGCAGCTTCCTCGGGACAGTTGCTTCCAACACCGGGGAGCTGTTTTTT. Amino acid sequence: CASSFLGTVASNTGELFF.

This chain uses TRBV12-5 with TRBJ2-3; TRBD1 matches 8 bases. The CDR3 is 16 residues long. The germline V gene encodes CDR1 LGHNT and CDR2 FRNRAP. V was pared by 3 bases and J by 4 bases, with 9 bases of the junction left unmatched. CDR3 DNA: TGTGCTAGTGGTTTTAGGGCAGGGGGCGCGGCAGATACGCAGTATTTT. This gives the protein CASGFRAGGAADTQYF.

The chain combines TRBV6-4 with TRBJ1-1, with D maybe TRBD1 (5 bases). The V end lost 5 bases, the J end lost 0 bases, and 7 bases lay between the germline ends. CDR3 size: 13 residues. The germline CDR1 and CDR2 sequences are MRHNA and SNTAGT. CDR3 nucleotide sequence: TGTGCCAGCAGTCTAGGGGTGAACACTGAAGCTTTCTTT. Protein product: CASSLGVNTEAFF.

This clone has just a few counts. This chain connects TRBV13 to TRBJ2-5, with TRBD2 matching 8 bases. Unmatched junction bases numbered 10, after V lost 0 bases and J lost 4 bases. Germline CDR1 is PRHDT and CDR2 is FYEKMQ (reference sequence). The CDR3 is made up of 17 amino acids. CDR3 amino acids: CASSLGPGGGPPETQYF. The CDR3 DNA reads as TGTGCCAGCAGCTTAGGTCCCGGCGGGGGGCCCCCAGAGACCCAGTACTTC.

The DNA for the CDR3 is TGCGCCAGCAGCAAAGGGACTAGCGGGGGGGCAAACGAGCAGTACTTC. It encodes CASSKGTSGGANEQYF. The chain carries TRBV5-1 and TRBJ2-7; 16 positions agree with TRBD2. J was trimmed by 5 bases and V by 4 bases; bases with no gene match: 6. The germline V gene has CDR1 SGHRS and CDR2 YFSETQ. The CDR3 is made up of 16 amino acids.

This clone was seen a few times. This sequence joins TRBV9 and TRBJ1-3, with TRBD1 matching over 8 bases. The CDR3 is 13 residues long. Germline values: CDR1 SGDLS, CDR2 YYNGEE. V lost 7 bases to trimming and J lost 0 bases; unmatched junction nucleotides: 0. The CDR3 loop reads CASGQGSGNTIYF. The DNA of the CDR3 is TGTGCCAGCGGACAGGGCTCTGGAAACACCATATATTTT.

CDR3 DNA: TGTGCCAGCGACACCGGACAGGCCCCTTCCTACGAGCAGTACTTC. Translation gives CASDTGQAPSYEQYF. The chain uses TRBV6-1 and TRBJ2-5; 7 positions match TRBD1. The tail of the sequence fits TRBJ2-7 better, so the J call may be wrong. Germline V lookup: CDR1 MNHNS, CDR2 SASEGT. The CDR3 is made up of 15 amino acids.